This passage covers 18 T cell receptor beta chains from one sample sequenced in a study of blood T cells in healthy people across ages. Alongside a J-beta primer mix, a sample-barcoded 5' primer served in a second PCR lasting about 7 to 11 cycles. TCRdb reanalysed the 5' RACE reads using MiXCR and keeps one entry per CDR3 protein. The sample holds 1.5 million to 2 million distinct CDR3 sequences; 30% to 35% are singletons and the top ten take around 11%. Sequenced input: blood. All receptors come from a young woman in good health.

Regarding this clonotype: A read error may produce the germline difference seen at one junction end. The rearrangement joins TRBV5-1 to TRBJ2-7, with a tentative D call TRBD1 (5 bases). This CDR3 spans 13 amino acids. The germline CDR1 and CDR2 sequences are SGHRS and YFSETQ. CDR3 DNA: TGCGCCAGCAGTTTGGGTGGGGCCTTCGAGCAGTACTTC. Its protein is CASSLGGAFEQYF.

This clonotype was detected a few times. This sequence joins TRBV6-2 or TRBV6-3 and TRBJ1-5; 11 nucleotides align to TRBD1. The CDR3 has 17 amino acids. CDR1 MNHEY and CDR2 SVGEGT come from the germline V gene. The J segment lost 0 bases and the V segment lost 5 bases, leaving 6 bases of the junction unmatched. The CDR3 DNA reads TGTGCCAGCAGTCCGGACAGGGGGCTAAATAGCAATCAGCCCCAGCATTTT. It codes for CASSPDRGLNSNQPQHF.

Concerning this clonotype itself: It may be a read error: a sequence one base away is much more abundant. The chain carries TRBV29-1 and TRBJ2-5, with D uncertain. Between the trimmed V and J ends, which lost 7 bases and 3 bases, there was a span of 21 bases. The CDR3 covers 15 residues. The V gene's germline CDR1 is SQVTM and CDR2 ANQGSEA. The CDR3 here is CSAGSPRLGKETQYF. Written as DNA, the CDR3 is TGCAGCGCTGGCAGCCCTAGGTTAGGAAAAGAGACCCAGTACTTC. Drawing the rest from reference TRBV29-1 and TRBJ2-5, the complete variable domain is SAVISQKPSRDICQRGTSLTIQCQVDSQVTMMFWYRQQPGQSLTLIATANQGSEATYESGFVIDKFPISRPNLTFSTLTVSNMSPEDSSIYLCSAGSPRLGKETQYFGPGTRLLVL.

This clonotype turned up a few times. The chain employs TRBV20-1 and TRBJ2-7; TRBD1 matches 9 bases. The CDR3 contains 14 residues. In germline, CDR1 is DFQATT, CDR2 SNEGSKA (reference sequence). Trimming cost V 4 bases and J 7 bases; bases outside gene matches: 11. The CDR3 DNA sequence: TGCAGTGCTACCTCCGGGACAGGGCTAGAGGAGCAGTACTTC. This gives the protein CSATSGTGLEEQYF.

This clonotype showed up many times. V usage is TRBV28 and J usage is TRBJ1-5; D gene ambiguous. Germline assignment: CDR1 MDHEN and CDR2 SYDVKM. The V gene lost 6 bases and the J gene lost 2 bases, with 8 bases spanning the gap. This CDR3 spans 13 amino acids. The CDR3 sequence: CASSQAGNQPQHF. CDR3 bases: TGTGCCAGCAGCCAAGCTGGCAATCAGCCCCAGCATTTT. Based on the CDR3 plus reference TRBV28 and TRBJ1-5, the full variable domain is DVKVTQSSRYLVKRTGEKVFLECVQDMDHENMFWYRQDPGLGLRLIYFSYDVKMKEKGDIPEGYSVSREKKERFSLILESASTNQTSMYLCASSQAGNQPQHFGDGTRLSIL.

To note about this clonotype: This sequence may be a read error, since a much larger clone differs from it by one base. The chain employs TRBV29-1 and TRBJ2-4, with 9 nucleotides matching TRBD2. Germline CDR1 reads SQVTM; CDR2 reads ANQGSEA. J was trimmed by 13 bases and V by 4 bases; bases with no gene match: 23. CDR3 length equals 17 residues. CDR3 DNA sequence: TGCAGCGTTGTGAGCTTTGGCGGGAGGGCCGGTTCTTACGTGCAGTACTTC. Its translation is CSVVSFGGRAGSYVQYF.

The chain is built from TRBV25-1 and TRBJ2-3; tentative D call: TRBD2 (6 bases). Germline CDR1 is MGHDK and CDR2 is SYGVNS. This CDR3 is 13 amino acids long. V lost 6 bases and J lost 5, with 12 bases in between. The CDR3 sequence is CASRGEVIDTQYF. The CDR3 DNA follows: TGTGCCAGCAGGGGGGAGGTAATAGATACGCAGTATTTT.

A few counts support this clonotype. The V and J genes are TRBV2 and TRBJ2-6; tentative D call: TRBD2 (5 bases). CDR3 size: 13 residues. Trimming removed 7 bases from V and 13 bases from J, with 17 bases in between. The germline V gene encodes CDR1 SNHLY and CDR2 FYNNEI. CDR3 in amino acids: CASKGQAPGVLTF. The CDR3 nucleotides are TGTGCCAGCAAAGGCCAGGCTCCGGGAGTCCTGACTTTC.

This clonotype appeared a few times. The CDR3 loop is CASSQGSSQETQYF. The CDR3 coding sequence is TGCGCCAGCAGCCAAGGTTCTAGCCAGGAGACCCAGTACTTC. J is TRBJ2-5 and V is TRBV4-1; the D gene is possibly TRBD2 (5 bases). The length of the CDR3 is 14 residues. Germline V gene lookup returns CDR1 MGHRA and CDR2 YSYEKL. With 1 base removed from V and 5 bases from J, the gap between germline ends came to 11 bases.

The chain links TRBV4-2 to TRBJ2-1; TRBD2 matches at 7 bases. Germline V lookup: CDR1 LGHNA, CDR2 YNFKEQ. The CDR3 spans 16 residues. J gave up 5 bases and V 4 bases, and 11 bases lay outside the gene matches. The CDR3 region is CASSLFRSGVNNEQFF. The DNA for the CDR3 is TGTGCCAGCAGCCTTTTTAGAAGCGGGGTGAACAATGAGCAGTTCTTC.

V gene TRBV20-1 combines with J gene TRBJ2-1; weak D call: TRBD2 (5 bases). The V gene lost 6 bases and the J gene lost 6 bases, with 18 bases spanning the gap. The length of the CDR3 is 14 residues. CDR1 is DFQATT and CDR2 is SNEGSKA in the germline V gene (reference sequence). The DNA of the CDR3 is TGCAGTGCCGCTCGGGCCGACGCGGGCAATGAGCAGTTCTTC. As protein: CSAARADAGNEQFF.

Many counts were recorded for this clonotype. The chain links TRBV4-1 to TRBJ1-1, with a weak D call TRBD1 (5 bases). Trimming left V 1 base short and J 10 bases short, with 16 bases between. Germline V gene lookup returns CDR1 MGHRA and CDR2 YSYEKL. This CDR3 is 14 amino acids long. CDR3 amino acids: CASSQGVQARGAFF. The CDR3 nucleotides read TGCGCCAGCAGCCAAGGAGTACAGGCGAGGGGAGCTTTCTTT.

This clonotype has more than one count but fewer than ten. CDR3 sequence (DNA): TGCAGCGTTGAAGAATTCGGGGGCCGCAATGAGCAGTTCTTC. Its protein is CSVEEFGGRNEQFF. V and J are TRBV29-1 and TRBJ2-1, with D perhaps being TRBD1 or TRBD2 (6 bases each). The CDR3 contains 14 residues. The germline CDR1 and CDR2 sequences are SQVTM and ANQGSEA. V was cut by 0 bases and J by 6 bases, with 12 bases left in between.

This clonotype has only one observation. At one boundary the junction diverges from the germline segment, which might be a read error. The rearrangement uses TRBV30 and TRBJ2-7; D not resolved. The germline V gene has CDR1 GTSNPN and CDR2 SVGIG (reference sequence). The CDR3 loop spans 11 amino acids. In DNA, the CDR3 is TGTGCCTGGAGTTCCACCTACAAGCAGTACTTC. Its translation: CAWSSTYKQYF.

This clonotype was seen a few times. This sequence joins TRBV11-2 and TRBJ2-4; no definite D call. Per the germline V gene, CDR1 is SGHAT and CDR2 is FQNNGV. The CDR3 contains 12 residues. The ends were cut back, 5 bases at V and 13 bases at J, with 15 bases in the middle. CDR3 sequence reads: CASSRLLGKQYF. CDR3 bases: TGTGCCAGCAGCCGACTCCTCGGCAAGCAGTACTTC.

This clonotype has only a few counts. CDR3 region: CASSPRGAAYYGYTF. DNA for the CDR3: TGTGCCAGCAGTCCAAGGGGGGCAGCATACTATGGCTACACCTTC. The rearrangement joins TRBV28 to TRBJ1-2; D perhaps matches TRBD1 (6 bases). The CDR3 is made up of 15 amino acids. The V and J ends lost 5 bases and 3 bases respectively, with 16 bases between them. CDR1 is MDHEN, CDR2 SYDVKM, per germline.

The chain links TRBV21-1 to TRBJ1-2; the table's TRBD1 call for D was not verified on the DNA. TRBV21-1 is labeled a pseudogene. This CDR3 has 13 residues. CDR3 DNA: TGTGCCAGCAGGAGGGACAGGGGGCCTGGCTACACCTTC. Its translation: CASRRDRGPGYTF.

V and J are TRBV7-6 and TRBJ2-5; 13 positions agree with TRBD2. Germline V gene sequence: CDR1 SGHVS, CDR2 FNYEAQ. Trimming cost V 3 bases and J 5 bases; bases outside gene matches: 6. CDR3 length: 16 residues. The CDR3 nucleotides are TGTGCCAGCAGCTTTACTACGACTAGCGGGGGGGAGACCCAGTACTTC. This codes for CASSFTTTSGGETQYF.